This T cell receptor beta chain was retrieved from a study of molecular identifiers for immune sequencing clone quantification. TCRdb independently ran MiXCR on the PCR reads; one entry per CDR3 protein. The sample yields about 100,000 distinct CDR3 sequences, around 33% seen once. The sequence came from a human donor in good health. Some libraries in this study had Jurkat cell RNA spiked in. Sequencing was done on a sample of naive CD8+ T cells from blood, with Jurkat cell RNA spiked in. As for subset: FACS-sorted CD8+CD4-CCR7+CD45RA+ naive T cells.

The CDR3 nucleotides are TGTGCCAGCAGCTCCCTGGACAGGGGGTCCTACGAGCAGTACTTC. Translated, it gives CASSSLDRGSYEQYF. V is TRBV7-8 and J is TRBJ2-7; TRBD1 matches 10 bases. The CDR3 runs 15 residues. Unmatched junction bases numbered 4, after V lost 4 bases and J lost 1 base. The germline gives CDR1 SGHVS, CDR2 FQNEAQ.